This T cell receptor beta chain was sequenced in a study of cytomegalovirus exposure and HLA in healthy donors. V was pared by 3 bases and J by 4 bases, with 2 bases of the junction left unmatched. The CDR3 loop spans 14 amino acids. CDR1 SGHDT and CDR2 YYEEEE come from the germline V gene. PCR amplification relied on 60 Vbeta primers (plus 13 Jbeta primers). Method: immunoSEQ multiplex PCR; TCRdb's copy keeps in-frame clones and lacks some. There are 65,000 to 100,000 clones in the sample; around 79% occur only once, and roughly 14% lies in the top ten. Notes on the study in general: The authors later found TCR association rates varying by HLA locus, with DRB1 most and HLA-C fewest. Listed as cytomegalovirus-associated were over 150 TCR beta chains.

Concerning this clone itself: Antigen specificity is unknown.

The chain links TRBV5-6 to TRBJ1-2, with 11 bases matching TRBD1. This TCR came from a woman aged 40 to 50 in good health and CMV-seropositive. The material sequenced was PBMCs. CDR3 sequence (DNA): TGTGCCAGCAGCTGGGACAGGGGGAGCTATGGCTACACCTTC. This encodes CASSWDRGSYGYTF.